This T cell receptor beta chain derives from a study of cytomegalovirus exposure and HLA in healthy donors. Findings and limits, study-wide: Associated with HLA alleles at 0.05 false discovery rate in a later analysis were approximately 17,000 TCR beta sequences. Associated with cytomegalovirus, according to the listing, were some 150 TCR beta chains.

The PCR made use of 60 Vbeta and 13 Jbeta primers. TCRdb's copy holds only in-frame clones and misses some; the assay was immunoSEQ multiplex PCR. Of 130,000 or so clones listed, approximately 79% are singletons. Germline assignment: CDR1 SGHDT and CDR2 YYEEEE. The CDR3 consists of 14 residues. Between the trimmed V and J ends, which lost 4 bases and 6 bases, there was a span of 17 bases. With regard to this clone: What it binds is unknown.

The rearrangement joins TRBV5-6 to TRBJ2-7; possibly TRBD1 for D (6 bases). Material for sequencing was PBMCs. This TCR was recovered from a male donor in good health and CMV-seronegative. The CDR3 region is CASSRWGTPAEQYF. CDR3 nucleotides: TGTGCCAGCAGCCGGTGGGGGACACCCGCCGAGCAGTACTTC.